This T cell receptor beta chain is drawn from a study of T cells in Graves' hyperthyroidism and ophthalmopathy. Findings and caveats of the study: Blood also showed most of the thyroid clonotypes that were expanded above 0.001.

This clonotype was counted at least ten times. Its matching antigen is unknown. Trimming took off 6 bases at V and 2 bases at J, with 8 bases between the two ends. The CDR3 is 12 amino acids. The germline CDR1 and CDR2 sequences are SEHNR and FQNEAQ (reference sequence). Graves' hyperthyroidism qualified as stable when ophthalmopathy did not progress within 18 months. Recently diagnosed hyperthyroidism of less than 2 months' duration affected patients aged 18 to 65. RNA transcripts gave rise to amplified TCR beta CDR3 regions. First-round RT-PCR with HTBI primers amplified the TCR CDR3 region. One entry per CDR3 protein, called by TCRdb with MiXCR from the multiplex PCR reads. This sample yields 530,000 or so distinct CDR3 sequences, of which around 42% are seen a single time; around 7.7% belongs to the top ten.

The V call is TRBV7-9, the J call TRBJ2-7, with D tentatively TRBD1 or TRBD2 (5 bases each). This receptor was obtained from a young woman with Graves' hyperthyroidism. Input material: peripheral blood or thyroid tissue (not recorded which). The CDR3 region has the DNA TGTGCCAGCAGTTTGGGGGCCTACGAGCAGTACTTC. Its translation: CASSLGAYEQYF. Full variable domain (remainder filled in from reference TRBV7-9 and TRBJ2-7): DTGVSQNPRHKITKRGQNVTFRCDPISEHNRLYWYRQTLGQGPEFLTYFQNEAQLEKSRLLSDRFSAERPKGSFSTLEIQRTEQGDSAMYLCASSLGAYEQYFGPGTRLTVT.